The T cell receptor (beta chain) described here comes from a study of control samples from healthy donors and cancer patients. Profiled with immunoSEQ multiplex PCR; TCRdb holds only in-frame clones, not every one. The sample lists under 200,000 clones, roughly 91% seen once, with about 1.6% in the top ten. Looked up from germline, CDR1 is MDHEN and CDR2 is SYDVKM. The CDR3 contains 16 residues. The V and J ends lost 4 bases and 2 bases, in that order; junction bases with no gene match: 7. Source material: blood. This sequence originates from a woman in her twenties or thirties in good health. This rearrangement joins TRBV28 to TRBJ2-7; 11 bases fit TRBD1. In DNA, the CDR3 is TGTGCCAGCAGTTCCCCGGGACAGGGGGGGACCTACGAGCAGTACTTC. This encodes CASSSPGQGGTYEQYF. Filled out from reference TRBV28 and TRBJ2-7, the complete variable domain reads DVKVTQSSRYLVKRTGEKVFLECVQDMDHENMFWYRQDPGLGLRLIYFSYDVKMKEKGDIPEGYSVSREKKERFSLILESASTNQTSMYLCASSSPGQGGTYEQYFGPGTRLTVT.